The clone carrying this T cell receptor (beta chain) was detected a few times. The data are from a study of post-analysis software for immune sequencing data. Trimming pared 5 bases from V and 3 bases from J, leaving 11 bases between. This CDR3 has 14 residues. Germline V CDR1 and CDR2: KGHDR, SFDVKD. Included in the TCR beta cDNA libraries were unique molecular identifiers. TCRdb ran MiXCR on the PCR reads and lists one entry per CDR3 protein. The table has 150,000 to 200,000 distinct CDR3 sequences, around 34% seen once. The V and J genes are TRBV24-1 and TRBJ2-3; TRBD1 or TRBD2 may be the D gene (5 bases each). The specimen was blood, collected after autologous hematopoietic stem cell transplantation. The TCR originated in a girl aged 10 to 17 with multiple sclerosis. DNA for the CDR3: TGTGCCACCAGTGGAAGGGGAGCAACAGATACGCAGTATTTT. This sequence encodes CATSGRGATDTQYF.